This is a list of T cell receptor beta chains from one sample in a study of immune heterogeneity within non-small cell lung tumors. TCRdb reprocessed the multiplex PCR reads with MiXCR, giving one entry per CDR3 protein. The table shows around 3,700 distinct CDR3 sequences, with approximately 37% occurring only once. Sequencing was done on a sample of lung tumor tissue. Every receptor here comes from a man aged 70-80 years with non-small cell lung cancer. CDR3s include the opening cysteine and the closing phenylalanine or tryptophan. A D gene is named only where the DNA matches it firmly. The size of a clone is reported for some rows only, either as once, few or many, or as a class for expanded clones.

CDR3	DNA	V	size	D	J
CSGGHNNEQFF	TGCAGTGGGGGTCATAACAATGAGCAGTTCTTC	TRBV20-1	.	.	TRBJ2-1
CASSRPYKNIQYF	TGTGCCAGCAGTCGACCCTACAAAAACATTCAGTACTTC	TRBV28	few	.	TRBJ2-4
CASSVRGFSYEQYF	TGTGCCAGCAGTGTCAGGGGTTTTTCCTACGAGCAGTACTTC	TRBV6-1	few	.	TRBJ2-7
CASSITSARGETQYF	TGTGCCAGCAGCATTACTAGCGCGAGAGGAGAGACCCAGTACTTC	TRBV11-3	.	TRBD2	TRBJ2-5
CASSYRTGGNHEQYF	TGTGCCAGCAGCTATAGGACAGGGGGCAATCACGAGCAGTACTTC	TRBV5-7	large	TRBD1	TRBJ2-7
CASSLTGLFGGLQGAGGTEAFF	TGTGCCAGCAGCTTAACGGGCCTATTTGGAGGACTACAGGGGGCGGGAGGCACTGAAGCTTTCTTT	TRBV7-6	few	TRBD1	TRBJ1-1
CASSLSPQGPNYGYTF	TGTGCCAGCAGTTTATCTCCGCAGGGGCCTAACTATGGCTACACCTTC	TRBV27	few	.	TRBJ1-2
CASSLLGQGHNEQFF	TGTGCCAGCAGTTTACTGGGACAGGGCCACAATGAGCAGTTCTTC	TRBV27	few	TRBD1	TRBJ2-1
CASSFGQYYEQYF	TGTGCCAGCAGTTTCGGACAGTACTACGAGCAGTACTTC	TRBV6-2/TRBV6-3	few	.	TRBJ2-7
CASSFWGGSWETQYF	TGTGCCAGCAGTTTTTGGGGCGGGAGTTGGGAGACCCAGTACTTC	TRBV28	.	TRBD2	TRBJ2-5
CASNRGAGQEQYF	TGTGCCAGCAACAGGGGGGCAGGGCAAGAGCAGTACTTC	TRBV6-2/TRBV6-3	.	TRBD1	TRBJ2-7
CAWSVQGSPDTQYF	TGTGCCTGGAGTGTTCAGGGGAGTCCAGATACGCAGTATTTT	TRBV30	few	.	TRBJ2-3
CASSIEVVSGRAGEQYF	TGTGCCAGTAGTATCGAGGTCGTTAGCGGGAGGGCTGGCGAGCAGTACTTC	TRBV19	.	TRBD2	TRBJ2-7
CAWNLQMNTEAFF	TGTGCCTGGAATCTACAAATGAACACTGAAGCTTTCTTT	TRBV30	.	.	TRBJ1-1
CASSQAGIGGNVLTF	TGCGCCAGCAGCCAAGCAGGTATTGGCGGCAACGTCCTGACTTTC	TRBV4-3	.	.	TRBJ2-6
CASSPGPQNTGELFF	TGTGCCAGCAGCCCGGGACCACAGAACACCGGGGAGCTGTTTTTT	TRBV13	few	.	TRBJ2-2
CASSLSGGTRMNTEAFF	TGTGCCAGCAGTTTATCCGGGGGGACAAGGATGAACACTGAAGCTTTCTTT	TRBV27	.	.	TRBJ1-1
CASSFPPNSYNEQFF	TGTGCCAGCAGCTTTCCTCCTAACTCCTACAATGAGCAGTTCTTC	TRBV5-6	.	.	TRBJ2-1